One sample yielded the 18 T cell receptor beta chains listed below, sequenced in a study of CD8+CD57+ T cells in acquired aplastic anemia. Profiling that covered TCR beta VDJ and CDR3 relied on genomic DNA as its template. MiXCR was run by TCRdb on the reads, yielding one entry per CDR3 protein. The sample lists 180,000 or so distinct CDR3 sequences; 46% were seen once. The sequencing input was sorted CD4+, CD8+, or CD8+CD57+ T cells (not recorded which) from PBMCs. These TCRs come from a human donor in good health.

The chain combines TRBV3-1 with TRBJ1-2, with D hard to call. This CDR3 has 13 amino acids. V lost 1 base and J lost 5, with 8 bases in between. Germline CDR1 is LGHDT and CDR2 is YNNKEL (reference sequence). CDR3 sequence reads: CASSQADGYGYTF. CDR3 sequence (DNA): TGTGCCAGCAGCCAAGCTGACGGATATGGCTACACCTTC.

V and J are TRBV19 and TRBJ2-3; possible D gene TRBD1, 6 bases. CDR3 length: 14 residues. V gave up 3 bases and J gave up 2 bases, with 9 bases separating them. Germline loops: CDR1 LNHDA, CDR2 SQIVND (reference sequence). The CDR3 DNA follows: TGTGCCAGTAGTATCGGACAGCTCACAGATACGCAGTATTTT. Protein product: CASSIGQLTDTQYF. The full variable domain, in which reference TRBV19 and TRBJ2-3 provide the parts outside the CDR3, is DGGITQSPKYLFRKEGQNVTLSCEQNLNHDAMYWYRQDPGQGLRLIYYSQIVNDFQKGDIAEGYSVSREKKESFPLTVTSAQKNPTAFYLCASSIGQLTDTQYFGPGTRLTVL.

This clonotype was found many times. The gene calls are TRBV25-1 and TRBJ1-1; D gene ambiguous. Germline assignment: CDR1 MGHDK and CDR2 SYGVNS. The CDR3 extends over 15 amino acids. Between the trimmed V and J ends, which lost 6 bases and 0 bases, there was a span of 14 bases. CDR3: CASRQIGRMNTEAFF. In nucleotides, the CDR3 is TGTGCCAGCAGACAAATAGGGCGGATGAACACTGAAGCTTTCTTT.

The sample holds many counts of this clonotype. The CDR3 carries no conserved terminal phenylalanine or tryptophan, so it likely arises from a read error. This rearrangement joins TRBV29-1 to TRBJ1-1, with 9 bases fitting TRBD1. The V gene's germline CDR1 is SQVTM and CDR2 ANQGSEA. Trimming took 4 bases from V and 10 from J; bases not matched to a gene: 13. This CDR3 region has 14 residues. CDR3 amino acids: CSVVRDREQNVAFL. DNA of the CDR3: TGCAGCGTTGTGAGGGACAGGGAACAGAACGTAGCTTTCCTT.

For the CDR3, the DNA is TGTGCCAGCAGCGTGGGAAGGGGGATAGGGACCTACGAGCAGTACTTC. As protein: CASSVGRGIGTYEQYF. The chain carries TRBV5-6 and TRBJ2-7; TRBD1 might be the D (6 bases). Between the trimmed V and J ends, which lost 4 bases and 2 bases, there was a span of 19 bases. The CDR3 contains 16 residues. The V gene's germline CDR1 is SGHDT and CDR2 YYEEEE.

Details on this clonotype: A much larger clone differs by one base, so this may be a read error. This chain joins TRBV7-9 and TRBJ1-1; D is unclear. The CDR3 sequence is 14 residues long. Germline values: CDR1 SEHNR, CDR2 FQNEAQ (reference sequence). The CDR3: CASGLDPTGAEAFF. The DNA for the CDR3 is TGTGCCAGCGGCTTAGACCCAACCGGCGCTGAAGCTTTCTTT.

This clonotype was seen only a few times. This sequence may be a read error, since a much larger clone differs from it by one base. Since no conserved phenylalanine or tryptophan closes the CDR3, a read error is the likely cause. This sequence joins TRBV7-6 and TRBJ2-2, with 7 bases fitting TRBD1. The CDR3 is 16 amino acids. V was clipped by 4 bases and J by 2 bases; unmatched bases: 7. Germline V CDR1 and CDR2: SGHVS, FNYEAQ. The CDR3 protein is CASSSDRVGNTGELFS. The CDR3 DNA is TGTGCCAGCAGCTCCGACAGGGTAGGAAACACCGGGGAGCTGTTTTCT.

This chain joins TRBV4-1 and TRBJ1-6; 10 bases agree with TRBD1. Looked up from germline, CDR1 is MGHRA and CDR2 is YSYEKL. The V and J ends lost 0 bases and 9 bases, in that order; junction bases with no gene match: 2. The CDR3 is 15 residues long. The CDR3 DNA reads TGCGCCAGCAGCCAAGAGGGACAGGGGTTTTCACCCCTCCACTTT. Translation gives CASSQEGQGFSPLHF.

The CDR3 sequence: CATSETGRNTGELFF. DNA for the CDR3: TGTGCCACCAGTGAGACAGGGCGGAACACCGGGGAGCTGTTTTTT. The chain couples TRBV24-1 to TRBJ2-2, with 7 bases identical to TRBD1. The CDR3 runs to 15 residues. The trim removed 4 bases at V and 1 base at J, leaving 2 bases unmatched. Germline CDR1 is KGHDR and CDR2 is SFDVKD.

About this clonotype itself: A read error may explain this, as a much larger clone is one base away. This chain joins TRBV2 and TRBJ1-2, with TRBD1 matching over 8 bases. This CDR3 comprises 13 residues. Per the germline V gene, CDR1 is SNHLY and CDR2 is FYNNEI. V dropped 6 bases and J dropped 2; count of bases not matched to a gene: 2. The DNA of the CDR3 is TGTGCCAGCAGCGGGGACAGGAACTATGGCTACACCTTC. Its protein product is CASSGDRNYGYTF.

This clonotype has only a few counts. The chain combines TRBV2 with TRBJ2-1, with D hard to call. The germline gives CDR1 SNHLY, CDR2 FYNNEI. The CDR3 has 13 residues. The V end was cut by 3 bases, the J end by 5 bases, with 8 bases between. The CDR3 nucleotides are TGTGCCAGCAGTGAGTATCGGGACAATGAGCAGTTCTTC. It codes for CASSEYRDNEQFF.

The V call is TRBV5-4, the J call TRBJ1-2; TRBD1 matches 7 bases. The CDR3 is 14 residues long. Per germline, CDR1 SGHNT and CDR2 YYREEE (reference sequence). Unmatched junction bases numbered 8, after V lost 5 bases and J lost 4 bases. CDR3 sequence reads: CASSLSGQPYGYTF. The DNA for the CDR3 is TGTGCCAGCAGTTTATCGGGACAGCCCTATGGCTACACCTTC.

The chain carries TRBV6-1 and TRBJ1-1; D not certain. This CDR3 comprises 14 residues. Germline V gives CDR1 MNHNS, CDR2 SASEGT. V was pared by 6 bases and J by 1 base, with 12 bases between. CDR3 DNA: TGTGCCAGCAGGGTACAGTCATCGAACACTGAAGCTTTCTTT. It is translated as CASRVQSSNTEAFF.

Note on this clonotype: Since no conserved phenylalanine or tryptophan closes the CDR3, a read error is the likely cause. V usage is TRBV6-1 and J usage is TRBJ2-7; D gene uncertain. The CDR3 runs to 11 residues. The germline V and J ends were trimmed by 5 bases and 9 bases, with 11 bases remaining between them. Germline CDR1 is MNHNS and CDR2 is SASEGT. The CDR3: CASSQQAVQYS. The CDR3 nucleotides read TGTGCCAGCAGTCAGCAGGCTGTGCAGTACTCC.

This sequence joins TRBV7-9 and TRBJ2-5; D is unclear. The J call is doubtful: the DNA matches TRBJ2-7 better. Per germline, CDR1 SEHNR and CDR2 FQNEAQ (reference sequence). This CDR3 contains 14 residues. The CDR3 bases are TGTGCCAGCAGCCTTGGGTTTCTTACCTACGAGCAGTACTTC. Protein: CASSLGFLTYEQYF.

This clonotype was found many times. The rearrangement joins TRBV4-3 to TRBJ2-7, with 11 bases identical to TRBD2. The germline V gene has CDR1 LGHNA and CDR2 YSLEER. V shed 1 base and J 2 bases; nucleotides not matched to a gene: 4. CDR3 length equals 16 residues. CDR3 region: CASSQVVAGGAYEQYF. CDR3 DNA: TGCGCCAGCAGCCAAGTCGTAGCGGGAGGGGCCTACGAGCAGTACTTC.

The CDR3 reads CAITSGRTDTQYF. The CDR3, as DNA: TGTGCCATCACTAGCGGGAGGACAGATACGCAGTATTTT. The chain couples TRBV10-3 to TRBJ2-3, with 11 bases that match TRBD2. Germline V CDR1 and CDR2: ENHRY, SYGVKD. J lost 3 bases, V lost 7 bases, and 0 bases had no gene match. The CDR3 consists of 13 residues.

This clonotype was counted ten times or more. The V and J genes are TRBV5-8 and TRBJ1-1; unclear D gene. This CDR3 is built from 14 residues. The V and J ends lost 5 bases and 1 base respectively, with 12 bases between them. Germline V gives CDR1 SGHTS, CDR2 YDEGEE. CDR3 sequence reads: CASSPLVRNTEAFF. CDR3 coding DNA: TGTGCCAGCAGTCCCTTGGTTAGGAACACTGAAGCTTTCTTT.